Following are 23 T cell receptor beta chains from one sample sequenced in a study of OX40 agonist ivuxolimab in advanced cancers. The protocol was immunoSEQ multiplex PCR, while the TCRdb copy is restricted to in-frame clones and leaves out a portion. The table lists roughly 70,000 clones, roughly 85% of them singletons. The specimen was CD4+ or CD8+ T cells sorted from blood, collected in a trial of the OX40 agonist ivuxolimab. All receptors come from an adult with an advanced solid tumor such as melanoma, head and neck, liver or kidney cancer.

The chain carries TRBV7-6 and TRBJ2-7; 10 bases match TRBD1. This CDR3 region has 15 residues. CDR1 and CDR2 from the germline V gene are SGHVS and FNYEAQ. V was clipped by 5 bases and J by 2 bases; unmatched bases: 6. CDR3 sequence reads: CASSPRTGGPYEQYF. DNA of the CDR3: TGTGCCAGCAGCCCCCGGACAGGGGGTCCCTACGAGCAGTACTTC.

The chain is built from TRBV30 and TRBJ1-3; D is perhaps TRBD1 (6 bases). Between the trimmed V and J ends, which lost 4 bases and 3 bases, there was a span of 16 bases. The CDR3 loop spans 15 amino acids. Germline lookup yields CDR1 GTSNPN and CDR2 SVGIG (reference sequence). In DNA form, the CDR3 reads TGTGCCTGGACCAGAGAGGGGGGGGTTGGAAACACCATATATTTT. Translated, it gives CAWTREGGVGNTIYF.

The chain links TRBV28 to TRBJ1-6, with 8 bases fitting TRBD1. The CDR3 is 15 amino acids. Germline CDR1 and CDR2: MDHEN and SYDVKM. J lost 9 bases, V lost 5 bases, and 9 bases had no gene match. The CDR3 spells CASSPRTGSSSPLHF. The CDR3 coding sequence is TGTGCCAGCAGTCCCCGGACAGGGAGCAGTTCACCCCTCCACTTT. Looking up the rest from reference TRBV28 and TRBJ1-6 gives the full variable domain: DVKVTQSSRYLVKRTGEKVFLECVQDMDHENMFWYRQDPGLGLRLIYFSYDVKMKEKGDIPEGYSVSREKKERFSLILESASTNQTSMYLCASSPRTGSSSPLHFGNGTRLTVT.

This chain joins TRBV6-4 and TRBJ1-1; D remains ambiguous. V was cut by 6 bases and J by 1 base, with 9 bases left in between. CDR3 length equals 13 residues. Germline V gene sequence: CDR1 MRHNA, CDR2 SNTAGT. The CDR3 spells CASSDGRNTEAFF. In nucleotides, the CDR3 is TGTGCCAGCAGCGACGGGAGGAACACTGAAGCTTTCTTT.

This chain joins TRBV19 and TRBJ1-2; possible D gene TRBD1, 5 bases. The CDR3 runs to 14 residues. In germline, CDR1 is LNHDA, CDR2 SQIVND (reference sequence). V was pared by 1 base and J by 3 bases, with 9 bases between. CDR3 loop: CASSIGTKDYGYTF. The CDR3 region has the DNA TGTGCCAGTAGTATAGGGACAAAGGACTATGGCTACACCTTC.

V is TRBV5-5 and J is TRBJ2-7, with D unresolved. The V and J ends lost 3 bases and 6 bases respectively, with 16 bases between them. This CDR3 is 14 amino acids long. CDR1 and CDR2 (germline): SGHKS, YYEKEE (reference sequence). For the CDR3, the DNA is TGTGCCAGCAGCTCTCGCGCGTGGGTTTCCGAGCAGTACTTC. As protein: CASSSRAWVSEQYF. The whole variable domain, filled in from reference TRBV5-5 and TRBJ2-7, reads DAGVTQSPTHLIKTRGQQVTLRCSPISGHKSVSWYQQVLGQGPQFIFQYYEKEERGRGNFPDRFSARQFPNYSSELNVNALLLGDSALYLCASSSRAWVSEQYFGPGTRLTVT.

J is TRBJ2-3 and V is TRBV4-2, with D perhaps TRBD2 (5 bases). CDR3 length: 15 amino acids. CDR1 and CDR2 (germline): LGHNA, YNFKEQ. Trimming removed 4 bases from V and 4 bases from J, with 15 bases in between. CDR3 nucleotide sequence: TGTGCCAGCAGCCTAAGTGCGGGTTCTCCAGATACGCAGTATTTT. This gives the protein CASSLSAGSPDTQYF.

This clone occurred once. J is TRBJ1-1 and V is TRBV5-4, with TRBD1 identical over 7 bases. The CDR3 spans 16 residues. The trim removed 3 bases at V and 0 bases at J, leaving 8 bases unmatched. Per germline, CDR1 SGHNT and CDR2 YYREEE (reference sequence). CDR3 protein: CASSSGTVNMNTEAFF. The CDR3 DNA sequence: TGTGCCAGCAGCTCCGGGACAGTGAACATGAACACTGAAGCTTTCTTT. The complete variable domain, with remaining parts taken from reference TRBV5-4 and TRBJ1-1, reads ETGVTQSPTHLIKTRGQQVTLRCSSQSGHNTVSWYQQALGQGPQFIFQYYREEENGRGNFPPRFSGLQFPNYSSELNVNALELDDSALYLCASSSGTVNMNTEAFFGQGTRLTVV.

The rearrangement uses TRBV7-9 and TRBJ2-1, with 9 bases identical to TRBD2. Germline V lookup: CDR1 SEHNR, CDR2 FQNEAQ (reference sequence). This CDR3 is built from 14 residues. The J segment lost 7 bases and the V segment lost 5 bases, leaving 6 bases of the junction unmatched. The CDR3 protein is CASSRSGRGNEQFF. CDR3 nucleotides: TGTGCCAGCAGCCGTAGCGGGAGAGGGAATGAGCAGTTCTTC.

This chain links TRBV7-2 with TRBJ2-7; D perhaps matches TRBD2 (7 bases). Trimming left V 0 bases short and J 1 base short, with 16 bases between. Germline CDR1 SGHTA, CDR2 FQGNSA. CDR3 length equals 17 residues. CDR3 residues: CASSLALDGGPSYEQYF. For the CDR3, the DNA is TGTGCCAGCAGCTTAGCACTTGACGGGGGGCCATCCTACGAGCAGTACTTC.

In this sample, this clone turned up a few times. The rearrangement joins TRBV14 to TRBJ2-1, with 7 bases identical to TRBD2. V was clipped by 4 bases and J by 4 bases; unmatched bases: 10. Germline CDR1 SGHDN, CDR2 FVKESK. The CDR3 runs to 16 residues. CDR3: CASSLDLAVGYNEQFF. CDR3 nucleotide sequence: TGTGCCAGCAGCCTCGACCTAGCGGTAGGGTACAATGAGCAGTTCTTC.

The chain is built from TRBV7-2 and TRBJ1-4; 8 bases are shared with TRBD1. The CDR3 runs to 15 residues. Germline V gene sequence: CDR1 SGHTA, CDR2 FQGNSA. V lost 2 bases and J lost 8; bases outside the gene matches: 7. The CDR3 DNA reads as TGTGCCAGCAGCTTAAGGGCAGGGGGCAGGGAAAAACTGTTTTTT. Residues: CASSLRAGGREKLFF.

In DNA, the CDR3 is TGTGCCAGCCGAGACTATAGCCGAAACACCATATATTTT. Its protein is CASRDYSRNTIYF. The rearrangement uses TRBV27 and TRBJ1-3, with D unresolved. V shed 8 bases and J shed 5 bases, with 13 bases lying between them. The CDR3 length is 13 residues. Germline V gives CDR1 MNHEY, CDR2 SMNVEV (reference sequence).

The J gene is TRBJ2-7, the V gene TRBV27; tentative D call: TRBD1 (5 bases). The CDR3 has 12 residues. V was trimmed by 8 bases and J by 3 bases, leaving 11 bases between them. Germline CDR1 reads MNHEY; CDR2 reads SMNVEV (reference sequence). The CDR3 protein is CASERQYYEQYF. The CDR3 DNA is TGTGCCAGCGAGAGACAGTACTACGAGCAGTACTTC.

The chain couples TRBV29-1 to TRBJ1-4, with TRBD1 identical over 7 bases. V lost 4 bases to trimming and J lost 4 bases; unmatched junction nucleotides: 3. The CDR3 is made up of 13 amino acids. The germline V gene has CDR1 SQVTM and CDR2 ANQGSEA. CDR3 sequence reads: CSVVGQFNEKLFF. The DNA of the CDR3 is TGCAGCGTTGTGGGACAGTTTAATGAAAAACTGTTTTTT.

The chain links TRBV9 to TRBJ1-4; 7 bases match TRBD1. The CDR3 length is 16 residues. In germline, CDR1 is SGDLS, CDR2 YYNGEE. The junction had 9 bases not matched to a gene; V was cut back by 0 bases and J by 7 bases. As DNA, the CDR3 is TGTGCCAGCAGCGTAGAAGGGGGCGAGATTGGTGAAAAACTGTTTTTT. It yields the protein CASSVEGGEIGEKLFF.

The chain employs TRBV7-3 and TRBJ2-1, with 8 bases fitting TRBD1. The CDR3 is 13 amino acids. Trimming took 0 bases from V and 11 from J; bases not matched to a gene: 3. Germline loops: CDR1 SGHTA, CDR2 FQGTGA. The CDR3 nucleotides read TGTGCCAGCAGCTTAACTCGGGACAGGCAGCAGTTCTTC. Residues: CASSLTRDRQQFF.

There are many counts of this clone. V usage is TRBV4-1 and J usage is TRBJ1-2; no firm D call. Germline V gene data show CDR1 as MGHRA and CDR2 as YSYEKL. The V and J ends lost 0 bases and 4 bases respectively, with 3 bases between them. The CDR3 consists of 12 residues. The CDR3 DNA is TGCGCCAGCAGCCAAGATGTCTATGGCTACACCTTC. Its translation is CASSQDVYGYTF.

This sequence joins TRBV2 and TRBJ1-2; unclear D gene. The CDR3 extends over 14 amino acids. Germline CDR1 SNHLY, CDR2 FYNNEI. V shed 2 bases and J shed 4 bases, with 11 bases lying between them. CDR3: CASSERIISYGYTF. CDR3 bases: TGTGCCAGCAGTGAAAGGATAATCAGCTATGGCTACACCTTC.

V and J are TRBV28 and TRBJ2-6, with no clear D. CDR3 length equals 14 residues. The V and J ends lost 6 bases and 0 bases respectively, with 6 bases between them. Germline CDR1 and CDR2: MDHEN and SYDVKM. The CDR3 sequence is CASRPFSGANVLTF. The CDR3 DNA is TGTGCCAGCAGACCCTTCTCTGGGGCCAACGTCCTGACTTTC.

This clone came up once. Other nucleotide sequences from this sample produce the same CDR3. This chain links TRBV14 with TRBJ2-7; possible D gene TRBD1, 5 bases. V was shortened by 0 bases and J by 5 bases, with 11 bases between the two germline ends. Germline V gene sequence: CDR1 SGHDN, CDR2 FVKESK. The CDR3 length is 14 residues. CDR3 DNA sequence: TGTGCCAGCAGCCAAGATCTGCAGGGCCACGAGCAGTACTTC. This translates into CASSQDLQGHEQYF.

The V gene is TRBV6-5, the J gene TRBJ2-1; D is unresolved. V was clipped by 0 bases and J by 8 bases, with 11 bases between them. In germline, CDR1 is MNHEY, CDR2 SVGAGI. The CDR3 is 14 amino acids. CDR3 nucleotides: TGTGCCAGCAGTTACTCAGTAGCTGGGCATGAGCAGTTCTTC. It yields the protein CASSYSVAGHEQFF.

V and J are TRBV7-6 and TRBJ2-2; 8 bases agree with TRBD2. V gave up 0 bases and J gave up 0 bases; unmatched junction bases: 9. Germline values: CDR1 SGHVS, CDR2 FNYEAQ. CDR3 size: 19 residues. The CDR3 nucleotides are TGTGCCAGCAGCTTAGCGCTGGAGGCTAGCGGGCCGAACACCGGGGAGCTGTTTTTT. It codes for CASSLALEASGPNTGELFF. Looking up the rest from reference TRBV7-6 and TRBJ2-2 gives the full variable domain: GAGVSQSPRYKVTKRGQDVALRCDPISGHVSLYWYRQALGQGPEFLTYFNYEAQQDKSGLPNDRFSAERPEGSISTLTIQRTEQRDSAMYRCASSLALEASGPNTGELFFGEGSRLTVL.